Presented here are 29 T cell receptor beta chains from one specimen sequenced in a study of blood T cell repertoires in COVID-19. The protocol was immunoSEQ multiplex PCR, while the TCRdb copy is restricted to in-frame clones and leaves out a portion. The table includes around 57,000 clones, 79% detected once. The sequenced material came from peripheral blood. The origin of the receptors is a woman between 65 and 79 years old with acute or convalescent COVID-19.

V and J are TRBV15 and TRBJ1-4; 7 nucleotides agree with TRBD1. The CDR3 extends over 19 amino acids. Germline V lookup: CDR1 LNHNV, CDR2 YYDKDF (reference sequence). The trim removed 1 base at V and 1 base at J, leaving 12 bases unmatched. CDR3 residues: CATSRAPLIRGRTNEKLFF. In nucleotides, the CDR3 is TGTGCCACCAGCAGAGCCCCCCTAATTAGGGGGCGAACTAATGAAAAACTGTTTTTT.

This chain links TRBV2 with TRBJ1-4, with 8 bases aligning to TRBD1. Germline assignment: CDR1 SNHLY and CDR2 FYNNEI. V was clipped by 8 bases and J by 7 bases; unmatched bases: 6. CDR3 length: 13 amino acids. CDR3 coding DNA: TGTGCCAGCGGCGCAGGGGGCTCTGAAAAACTGTTTTTT. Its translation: CASGAGGSEKLFF. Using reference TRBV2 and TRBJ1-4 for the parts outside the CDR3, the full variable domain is EPEVTQTPSHQVTQMGQEVILRCVPISNHLYFYWYRQILGQKVEFLVSFYNNEISEKSEIFDDQFSVERPDGSNFTLKIRSTKLEDSAMYFCASGAGGSEKLFFGSGTQLSVL.

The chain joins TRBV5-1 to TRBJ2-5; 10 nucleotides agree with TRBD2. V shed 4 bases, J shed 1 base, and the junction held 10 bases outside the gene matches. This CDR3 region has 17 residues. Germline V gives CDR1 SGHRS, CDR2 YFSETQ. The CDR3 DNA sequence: TGCGCCAGCAGCCTGGCGGGGAGCGGGGGGGCCCAAGAGACCCAGTACTTC. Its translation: CASSLAGSGGAQETQYF.

In DNA, the CDR3 is TGTGCCATCAGTGAGTCTGGGGGCGGCCAGCCCCAGCATTTT. Translating gives CAISESGGGQPQHF. The gene calls are TRBV10-3 and TRBJ1-5; perhaps TRBD1 as D (6 bases). This CDR3 comprises 14 residues. V was trimmed by 0 bases and J by 7 bases, leaving 10 bases between them. The V gene's germline CDR1 is ENHRY and CDR2 SYGVKD.

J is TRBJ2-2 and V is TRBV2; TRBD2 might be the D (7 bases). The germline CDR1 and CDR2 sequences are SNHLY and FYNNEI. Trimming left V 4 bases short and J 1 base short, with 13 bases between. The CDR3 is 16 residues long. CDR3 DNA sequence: TGTGCCAGCAGTGTGGGGGGGCAACTGAACACCGGGGAGCTGTTTTTT. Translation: CASSVGGQLNTGELFF.

CDR3 sequence (DNA): TGTGCCAGCTCACCTCGTAAGGGGGACTCACCCCTCCACTTT. Its protein is CASSPRKGDSPLHF. The chain is built from TRBV18 and TRBJ1-6; tentatively, D is TRBD1 (6 bases). The CDR3 extends over 14 amino acids. The germline V and J ends were trimmed by 3 bases and 10 bases, with 13 bases remaining between them. Germline assignment: CDR1 KGHSH and CDR2 LQKENI. The entire variable domain, with the rest obtained from reference TRBV18 and TRBJ1-6, is as follows: NAGVMQNPRHLVRRRGQEARLRCSPMKGHSHVYWYRQLPEEGLKFMVYLQKENIIDESGMPKERFSAEFPKEGPSILRIQQVVRGDSAAYFCASSPRKGDSPLHFGNGTRLTVT.

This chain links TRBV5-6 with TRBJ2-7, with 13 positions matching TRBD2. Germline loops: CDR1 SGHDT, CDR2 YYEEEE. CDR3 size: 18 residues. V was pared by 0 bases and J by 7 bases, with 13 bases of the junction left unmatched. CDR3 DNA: TGTGCCAGCAGCTTGGCAGCGCGACTAGCGGGGGGTACGGAAGAGCAGTACTTC. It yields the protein CASSLAARLAGGTEEQYF.

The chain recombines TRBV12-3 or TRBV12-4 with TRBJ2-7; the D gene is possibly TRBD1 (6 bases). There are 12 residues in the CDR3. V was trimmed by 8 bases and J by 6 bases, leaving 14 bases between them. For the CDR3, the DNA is TGTGCCAGCCAGGGACACTTGGGCGAGCAGTACTTC. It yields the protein CASQGHLGEQYF.

In DNA form, the CDR3 reads TGTGCCAGCAGTCCTTACGAGAGCAATCAGCCCCAGCATTTT. It codes for CASSPYESNQPQHF. The J gene is TRBJ1-5, the V gene TRBV28; D gene ambiguous. CDR3 length equals 14 residues. Germline V lookup: CDR1 MDHEN, CDR2 SYDVKM. V was shortened by 5 bases and J by 1 base, with 9 bases between the two germline ends.

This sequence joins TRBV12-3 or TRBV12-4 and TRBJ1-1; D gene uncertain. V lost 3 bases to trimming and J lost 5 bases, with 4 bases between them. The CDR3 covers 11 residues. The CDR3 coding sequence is TGTGCCAGCAGTTTTAAAACTGAAGCTTTCTTT. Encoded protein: CASSFKTEAFF.

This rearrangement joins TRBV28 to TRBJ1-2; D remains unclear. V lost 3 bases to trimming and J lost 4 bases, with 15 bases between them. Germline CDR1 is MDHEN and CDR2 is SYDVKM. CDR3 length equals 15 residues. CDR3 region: CASSLGRRGPYGYTF. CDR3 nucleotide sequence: TGTGCCAGCAGTTTGGGTCGTCGCGGGCCCTATGGCTACACCTTC.

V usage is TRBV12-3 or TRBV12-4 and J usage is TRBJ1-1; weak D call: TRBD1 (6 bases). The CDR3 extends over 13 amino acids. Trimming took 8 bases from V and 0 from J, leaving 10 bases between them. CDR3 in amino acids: CASGDMMNTEAFF. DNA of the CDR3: TGTGCCAGCGGGGACATGATGAACACTGAAGCTTTCTTT.

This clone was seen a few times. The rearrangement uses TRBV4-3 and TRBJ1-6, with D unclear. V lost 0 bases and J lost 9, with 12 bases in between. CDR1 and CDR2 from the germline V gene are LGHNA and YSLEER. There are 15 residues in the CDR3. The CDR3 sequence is CASSQDGREGSPLHF. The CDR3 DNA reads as TGCGCCAGCAGCCAAGATGGGAGGGAAGGTTCACCCCTCCACTTT.

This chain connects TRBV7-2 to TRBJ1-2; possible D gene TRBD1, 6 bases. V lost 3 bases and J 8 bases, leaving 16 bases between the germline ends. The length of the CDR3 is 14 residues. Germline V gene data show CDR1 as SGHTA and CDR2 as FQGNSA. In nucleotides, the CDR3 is TGTGCCAGCAGCTTGCCGGGACAATCGGGGGGCTACACCTTC. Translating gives CASSLPGQSGGYTF.

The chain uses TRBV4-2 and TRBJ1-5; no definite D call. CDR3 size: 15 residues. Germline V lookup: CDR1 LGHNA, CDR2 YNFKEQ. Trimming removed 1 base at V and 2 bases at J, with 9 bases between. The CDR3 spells CASSQGQVGNQPQHF. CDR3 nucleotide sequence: TGTGCCAGCAGCCAAGGTCAGGTGGGCAATCAGCCCCAGCATTTT.

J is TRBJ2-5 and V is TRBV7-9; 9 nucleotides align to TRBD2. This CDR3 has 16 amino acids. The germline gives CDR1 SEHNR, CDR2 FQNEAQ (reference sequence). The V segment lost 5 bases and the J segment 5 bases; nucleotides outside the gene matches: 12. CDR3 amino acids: CASSQNSGGVRETQYF. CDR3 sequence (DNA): TGTGCCAGCAGCCAAAATAGCGGGGGTGTACGGGAGACCCAGTACTTC. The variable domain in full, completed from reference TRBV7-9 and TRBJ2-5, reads DTGVSQNPRHKITKRGQNVTFRCDPISEHNRLYWYRQTLGQGPEFLTYFQNEAQLEKSRLLSDRFSAERPKGSFSTLEIQRTEQGDSAMYLCASSQNSGGVRETQYFGPGTRLLVL.

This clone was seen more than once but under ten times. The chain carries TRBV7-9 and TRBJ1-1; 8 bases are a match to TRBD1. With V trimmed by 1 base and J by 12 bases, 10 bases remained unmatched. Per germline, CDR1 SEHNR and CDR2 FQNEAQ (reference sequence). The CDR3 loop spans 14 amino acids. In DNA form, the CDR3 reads TGTGCCAGCAGCTTAGAGGGACAGGCGGGGCGAACTTTCTTT. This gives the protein CASSLEGQAGRTFF.

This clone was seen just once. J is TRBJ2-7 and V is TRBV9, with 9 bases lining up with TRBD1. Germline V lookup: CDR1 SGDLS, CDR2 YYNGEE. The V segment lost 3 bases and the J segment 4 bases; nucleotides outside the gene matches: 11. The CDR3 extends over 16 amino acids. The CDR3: CASSARDRDFVYEQYF. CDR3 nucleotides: TGTGCCAGCAGCGCCCGGGACAGGGACTTCGTTTACGAGCAGTACTTC.

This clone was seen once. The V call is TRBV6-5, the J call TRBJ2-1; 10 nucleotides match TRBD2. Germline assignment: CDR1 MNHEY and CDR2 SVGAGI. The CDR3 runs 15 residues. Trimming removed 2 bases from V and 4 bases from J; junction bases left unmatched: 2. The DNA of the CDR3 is TGTGCCAGCAGTTACACAGCGGGGGGGTACAATGAGCAGTTCTTC. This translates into CASSYTAGGYNEQFF.

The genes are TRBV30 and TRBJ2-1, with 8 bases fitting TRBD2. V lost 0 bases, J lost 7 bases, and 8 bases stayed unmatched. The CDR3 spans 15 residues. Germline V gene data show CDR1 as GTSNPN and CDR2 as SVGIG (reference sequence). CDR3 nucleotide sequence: TGTGCCTGGAGTGTAGGCGGGGGGACGGTGAATGAGCAGTTCTTC. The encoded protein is CAWSVGGGTVNEQFF.

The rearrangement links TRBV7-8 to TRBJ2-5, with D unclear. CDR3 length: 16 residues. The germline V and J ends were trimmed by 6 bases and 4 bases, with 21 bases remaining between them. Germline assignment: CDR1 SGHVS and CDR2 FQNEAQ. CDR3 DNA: TGTGCCAGCAGGCCCTTTTGGGTCGGCCAGCGAGAGACCCAGTACTTC. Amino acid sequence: CASRPFWVGQRETQYF.

The CDR3 sequence: CASSARTGTNTGELFF. The CDR3 nucleotides are TGTGCCAGCAGTGCCCGGACAGGGACGAACACCGGGGAGCTGTTTTTT. The chain employs TRBV2 and TRBJ2-2, with TRBD1 matching over 8 bases. V gave up 4 bases and J gave up 0 bases; unmatched junction bases: 4. This CDR3 is 16 amino acids long. Germline V lookup: CDR1 SNHLY, CDR2 FYNNEI.

The CDR3 sequence is CASGGQFYKNEQFF. The CDR3 DNA sequence: TGTGCTAGTGGGGGACAATTCTATAAAAATGAGCAGTTCTTC. V and J are TRBV12-5 and TRBJ2-1, with D perhaps matching TRBD1 (6 bases). CDR1 LGHNT and CDR2 FRNRAP come from the germline V gene. The germline V and J ends were trimmed by 6 bases and 7 bases, with 16 bases remaining between them. The CDR3 runs 14 residues. The full variable domain, in which reference TRBV12-5 and TRBJ2-1 provide the parts outside the CDR3, is DARVTQTPRHKVTEMGQEVTMRCQPILGHNTVFWYRQTMMQGLELLAYFRNRAPLDDSGMPKDRFSAEMPDATLATLKIQPSEPRDSAVYFCASGGQFYKNEQFFGPGTRLTVL.

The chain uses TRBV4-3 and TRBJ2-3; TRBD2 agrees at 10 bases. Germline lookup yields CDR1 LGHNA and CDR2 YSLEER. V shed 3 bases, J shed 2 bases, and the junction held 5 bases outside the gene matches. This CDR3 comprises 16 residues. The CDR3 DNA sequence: TGCGCCAGCAGCCAGGTAGCGGGGGGTTCCACAGATACGCAGTATTTT. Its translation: CASSQVAGGSTDTQYF.

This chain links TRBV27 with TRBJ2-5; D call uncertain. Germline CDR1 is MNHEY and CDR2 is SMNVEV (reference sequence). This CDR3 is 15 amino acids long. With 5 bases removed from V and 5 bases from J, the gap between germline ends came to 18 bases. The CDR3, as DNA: TGTGCCAGCAGTCCCACGGCAAGCACCGGGGAGACCCAGTACTTC. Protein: CASSPTASTGETQYF.

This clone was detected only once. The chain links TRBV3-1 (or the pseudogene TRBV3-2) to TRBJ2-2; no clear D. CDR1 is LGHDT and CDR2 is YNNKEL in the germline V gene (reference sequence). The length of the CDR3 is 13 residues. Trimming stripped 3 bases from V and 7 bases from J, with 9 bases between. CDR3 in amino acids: CASSQIGFGELFF. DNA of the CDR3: TGTGCCAGCAGCCAGATCGGGTTCGGGGAGCTGTTTTTT.

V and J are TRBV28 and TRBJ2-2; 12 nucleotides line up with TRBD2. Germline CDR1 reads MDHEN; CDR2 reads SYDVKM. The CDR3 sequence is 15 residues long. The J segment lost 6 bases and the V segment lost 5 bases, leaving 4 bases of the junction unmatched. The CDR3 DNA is TGTGCCAGCAGTACCCCTAGCGGGGGGGCCGGGGAGCTGTTTTTT. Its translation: CASSTPSGGAGELFF.

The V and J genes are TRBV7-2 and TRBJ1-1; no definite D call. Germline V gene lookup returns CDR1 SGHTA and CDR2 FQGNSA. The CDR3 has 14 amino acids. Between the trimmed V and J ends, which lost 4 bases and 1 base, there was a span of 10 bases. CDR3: CASSSGNQNTEAFF. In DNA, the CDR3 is TGTGCCAGCAGCTCGGGAAACCAGAACACTGAAGCTTTCTTT.

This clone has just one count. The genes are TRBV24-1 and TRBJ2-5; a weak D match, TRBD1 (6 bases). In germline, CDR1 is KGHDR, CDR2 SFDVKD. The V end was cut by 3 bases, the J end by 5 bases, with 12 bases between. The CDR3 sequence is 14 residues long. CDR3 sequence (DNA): TGTGCCACCAGTGATCCTGGGACATTTGAGACCCAGTACTTC. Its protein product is CATSDPGTFETQYF.